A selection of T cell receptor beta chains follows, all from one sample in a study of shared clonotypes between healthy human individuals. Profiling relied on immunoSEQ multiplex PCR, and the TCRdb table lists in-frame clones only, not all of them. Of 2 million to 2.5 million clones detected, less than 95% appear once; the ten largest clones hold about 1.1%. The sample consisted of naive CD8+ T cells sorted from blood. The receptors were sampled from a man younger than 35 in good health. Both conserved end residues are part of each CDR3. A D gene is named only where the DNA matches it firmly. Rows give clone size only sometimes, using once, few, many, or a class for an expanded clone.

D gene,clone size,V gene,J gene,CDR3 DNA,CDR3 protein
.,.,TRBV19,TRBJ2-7,TGTGCCAGTAGTCCGTGGACCCACTACGAGCAGTACTTC,CASSPWTHYEQYF
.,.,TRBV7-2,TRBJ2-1,TGTGCCAGCACCCCGTTCGAAGTATACAATGAGCAGTTCTTC,CASTPFEVYNEQFF
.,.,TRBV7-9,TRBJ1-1,TGTGCCAGCAGCTTAAAACAGGGAGACACTGAAGCTTTCTTT,CASSLKQGDTEAFF
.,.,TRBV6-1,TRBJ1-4,TGTGCCAGCAGTGAAGTAGTGGCCACAACTAATGAAAAACTGTTTTTT,CASSEVVATTNEKLFF
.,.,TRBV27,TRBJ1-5,TGTGCCAGCAGTTTCGTACAGGGTAGGCAGCCCCAGCATTTT,CASSFVQGRQPQHF
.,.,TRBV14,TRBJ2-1,TGTGCCAGCAGCCAAGAAGAACGGCATTCCTACAATGAGCAGTTCTTC,CASSQEERHSYNEQFF
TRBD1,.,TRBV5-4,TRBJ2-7,TGTGCCAGCAGCTTGGCGGTACAGGGGGCCGAGCAGTACTTC,CASSLAVQGAEQYF
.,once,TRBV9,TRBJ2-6,TGTGCCAGCAGCCCGCGACAGGATAGCTCTGGGGCCAACGTCCTGACTTTC,CASSPRQDSSGANVLTF
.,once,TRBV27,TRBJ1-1,TGTGCCAGCAGTTTGATCGGGGGCCTGAACACTGAAGCTTTCTTT,CASSLIGGLNTEAFF
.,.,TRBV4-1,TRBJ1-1,TGCGCCAGCAGAGGGGGTAACACTGAAGCTTTCTTT,CASRGGNTEAFF
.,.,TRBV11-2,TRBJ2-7,TGTGCCAGCAGCTCATACGGGGGCGGCTACGAGCAGTACTTC,CASSSYGGGYEQYF
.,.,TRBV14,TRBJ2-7,TGTGCCAGCAGCCAATGGTCACCTCCAATTCGCGAGCAGTACTTC,CASSQWSPPIREQYF
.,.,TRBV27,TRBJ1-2,TGTGCCAGCAGATTCGTCGGGTCTAACTATGGCTACACCTTC,CASRFVGSNYGYTF
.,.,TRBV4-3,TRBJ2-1,TGCGCCAGCAGCCAAGAGGAAAATTACAATGAGCAGTTCTTC,CASSQEENYNEQFF
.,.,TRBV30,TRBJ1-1,TGTGCCTGGGAGTTAGGTGACATGAACACTGAAGCTTTCTTT,CAWELGDMNTEAFF
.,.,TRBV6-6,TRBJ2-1,TGTGCCAGCTCTCAGTACGGCTACAATGAGCAGTTCTTC,CASSQYGYNEQFF
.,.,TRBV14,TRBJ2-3,TGTGCCAGCAGCCTTGGACTCTACAGCACAGATACGCAGTATTTT,CASSLGLYSTDTQYF
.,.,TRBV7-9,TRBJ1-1,TGTGCCAGCAGCTTGGTGGGGGACACTGAAGCTTTCTTT,CASSLVGDTEAFF
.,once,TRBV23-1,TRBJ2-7,TGCGCCAGCAGTCAATCCCAAGCGTTACTCTACGAGCAGTACTTC,CASSQSQALLYEQYF
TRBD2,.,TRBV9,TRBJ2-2,TGTGCCAGCAGCGTCGCTAGCGGGGGTGCCGGGGAGCTGTTTTTT,CASSVASGGAGELFF
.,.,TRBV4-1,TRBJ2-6,TGCGCCAGCAGCCAACAGGGGGGGAGCTCTGGGGCCAACGTCCTGACTTTC,CASSQQGGSSGANVLTF
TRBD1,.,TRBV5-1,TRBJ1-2,TGCGCCAGCAGCCCAGGGGGCGTTTTTAACTATGGCTACACCTTC,CASSPGGVFNYGYTF
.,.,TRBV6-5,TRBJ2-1,TGTGCCAGCATTTCCTTAGCCCGGGAGCAGTTCTTC,CASISLAREQFF
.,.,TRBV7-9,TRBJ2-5,TGTGCCAGCAGCTTAGTGGGCGGGGAGACCCAGTACTTC,CASSLVGGETQYF
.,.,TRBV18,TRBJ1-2,TGTGCCAGCTCACCCCCTCTCTTAGGGGGGAACTATGGCTACACCTTC,CASSPPLLGGNYGYTF
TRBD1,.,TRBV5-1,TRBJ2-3,TGCGCCAGCAGCTATCGGGACAGGGGCGTCACAGATACGCAGTATTTT,CASSYRDRGVTDTQYF
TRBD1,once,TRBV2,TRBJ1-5,TGTGCCAGCACTGGACGACAGGGGGCCAGAGAGGATAGCAATCAGCCCCAGCATTTT,CASTGRQGAREDSNQPQHF
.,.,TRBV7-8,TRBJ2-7,TGTGCCAGCAGCCACCCCTCCTCCTACGAGCAGTACTTC,CASSHPSSYEQYF
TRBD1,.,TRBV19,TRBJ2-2,TGTGCCAGTAGTATAATCCTCAGACAGGGGACGAACACCGGGGAGCTGTTTTTT,CASSIILRQGTNTGELFF
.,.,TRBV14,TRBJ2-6,TGTGCCAGCAGCCAAGAGGTCGGGATTGGGGCCAACGTCCTGACTTTC,CASSQEVGIGANVLTF
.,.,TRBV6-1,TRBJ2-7,TGTGCCAGCAGTGAAGGGGGACTTCCCAGTCTCTACGAGCAGTACTTC,CASSEGGLPSLYEQYF
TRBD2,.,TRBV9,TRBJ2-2,TGTGCCAGCGGTTCGCCCCGGGGGGGGGAGGTCACCGGGGAGCTGTTTTTT,CASGSPRGGEVTGELFF
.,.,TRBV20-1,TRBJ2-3,TGCAGTGCTAGAAGGACAGATACGCAGTATTTT,CSARRTDTQYF
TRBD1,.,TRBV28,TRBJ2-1,TGTGCCAGCAGTTTCCTGGACAGGGAGGACAATGAGCAGTTCTTC,CASSFLDREDNEQFF
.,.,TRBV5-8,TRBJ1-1,TGTGCCAGCAGCTGGACAGTTATGAACACTGAAGCTTTCTTT,CASSWTVMNTEAFF
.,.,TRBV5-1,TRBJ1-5,TGCGCCAGCAGCTCCGGGCAGGGCGATCAGCCCCAGCATTTT,CASSSGQGDQPQHF
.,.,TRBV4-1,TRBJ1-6,TGCGCCAGCAGCCAAGATCTGGCTTTAGGGCCCCTCCACTTT,CASSQDLALGPLHF
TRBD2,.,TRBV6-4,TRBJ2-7,TGTGCCAGTACCAGAGTGACTAGCGGTAGCTCCTACGAGCAGTACTTC,CASTRVTSGSSYEQYF
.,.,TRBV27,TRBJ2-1,TGTGCCAGCAGTTTAGAATACGGGCCCTCCTACAATGAGCAGTTCTTC,CASSLEYGPSYNEQFF
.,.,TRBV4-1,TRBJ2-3,TGCGCCAGCAGCCAGGCAGGGGGACTAGATACGCAGTATTTT,CASSQAGGLDTQYF
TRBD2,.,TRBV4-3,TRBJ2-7,TGCGCCAGCAGCCAAGTTCCTAGCGGCTTATACGAGCAGTACTTC,CASSQVPSGLYEQYF
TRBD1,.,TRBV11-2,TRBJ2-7,TGTGCCAGCAGCTTAGGGCCCGGGACAGGGGAAAACGAGCAGTACTTC,CASSLGPGTGENEQYF
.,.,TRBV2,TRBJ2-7,TGTGCCAGCAGTGAAGCAACACTGCCCTACGAGCAGTACTTC,CASSEATLPYEQYF
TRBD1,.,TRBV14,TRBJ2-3,TGTGCCAGCAGCCAGGACAGGATTGCCGCAGATACGCAGTATTTT,CASSQDRIAADTQYF
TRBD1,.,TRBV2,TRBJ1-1,TGTGCCAGTGTGACAGGGGAGAACACTGAAGCTTTCTTT,CASVTGENTEAFF
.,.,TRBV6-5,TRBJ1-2,TGTGCCAGCAGTTACTCGAGCAGGGATGGCTACACCTTC,CASSYSSRDGYTF
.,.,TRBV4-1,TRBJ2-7,TGCGCCAGCAGCCAAGAATCTTTCGGCTCCTACGAGCAGTACTTC,CASSQESFGSYEQYF
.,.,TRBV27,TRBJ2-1,TGTGCCAGCACCCAGGGGACTTTCAGCTCCTACAATGAGCAGTTCTTC,CASTQGTFSSYNEQFF
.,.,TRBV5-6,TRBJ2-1,TGTGCCAGCAGCTTGTGGGACGGTGATGAGCAGTTCTTC,CASSLWDGDEQFF
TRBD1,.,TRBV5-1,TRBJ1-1,TGCGCCAGCAGCCCAACAGGGGGGTACACTGAAGCTTTCTTT,CASSPTGGYTEAFF
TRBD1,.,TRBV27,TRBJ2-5,TGTGCCAGCAGTTTTATCGACAGGGCAGAGACCCAGTACTTC,CASSFIDRAETQYF